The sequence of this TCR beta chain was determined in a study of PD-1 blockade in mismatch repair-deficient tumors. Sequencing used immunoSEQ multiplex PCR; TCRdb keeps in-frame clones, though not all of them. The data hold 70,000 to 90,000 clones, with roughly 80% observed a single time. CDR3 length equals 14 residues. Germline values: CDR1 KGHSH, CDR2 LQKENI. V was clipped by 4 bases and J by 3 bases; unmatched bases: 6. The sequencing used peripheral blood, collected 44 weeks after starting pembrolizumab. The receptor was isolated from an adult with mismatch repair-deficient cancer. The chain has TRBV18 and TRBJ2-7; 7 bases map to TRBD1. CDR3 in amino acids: CASSQGQSYYEQYF. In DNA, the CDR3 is TGTGCCAGCTCACAGGGACAGTCCTACTACGAGCAGTACTTC.